This entry lists 2 T cell receptor beta chains sequenced from one sample in a study of cytomegalovirus exposure and HLA in healthy donors. The PCR contained 60 Vbeta and 13 Jbeta primers. The table came from immunoSEQ multiplex PCR; TCRdb's copy has only in-frame clones and leaves some out. Here the sample spans 130,000 or so clones, 70% to 85% being singletons. The specimen was PBMCs. Every receptor here comes from a young woman in good health and CMV-seropositive.

J is TRBJ2-1 and V is TRBV6-4; 13 positions agree with TRBD2. With 0 bases clipped from V and 8 bases from J, the junction kept 1 base outside the gene matches. This CDR3 contains 15 residues. Germline lookup yields CDR1 MRHNA and CDR2 SNTAGT. In nucleotides, the CDR3 is TGTGCCAGCAGTGACTCACTAGCGGGGGGGCATGAGCAGTTCTTC. Translated, it gives CASSDSLAGGHEQFF.

The rearrangement links TRBV7-3 to TRBJ1-3; the D gene is possibly TRBD1 (5 bases). The CDR3 runs 15 residues. Germline CDR1 SGHTA, CDR2 FQGTGA. V lost 8 bases and J 0 bases, leaving 14 bases between the germline ends. CDR3: CASSVSGHSGNTIYF. DNA of the CDR3: TGTGCCAGCTCTGTATCAGGGCACTCTGGAAACACCATATATTTT.